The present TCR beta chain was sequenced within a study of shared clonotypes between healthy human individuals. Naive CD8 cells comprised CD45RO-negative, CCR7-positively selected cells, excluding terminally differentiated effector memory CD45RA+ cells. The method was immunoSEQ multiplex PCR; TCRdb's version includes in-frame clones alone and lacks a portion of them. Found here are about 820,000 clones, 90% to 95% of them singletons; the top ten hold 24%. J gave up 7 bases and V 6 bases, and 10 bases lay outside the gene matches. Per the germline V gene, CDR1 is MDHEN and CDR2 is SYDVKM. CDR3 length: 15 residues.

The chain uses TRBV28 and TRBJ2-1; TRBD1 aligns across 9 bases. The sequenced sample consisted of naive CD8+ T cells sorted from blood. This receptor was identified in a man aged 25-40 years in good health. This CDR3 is CASSLPGQGLNEQFF. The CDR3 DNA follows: TGTGCCAGCAGCCTACCGGGACAGGGTTTGAATGAGCAGTTCTTC.